This entry describes one T cell receptor beta chain. Recruitment covered about two dozen US areas and drew participants whose ages spanned roughly 18 to 100 years. The sample belongs to a study of blood T cell repertoires in COVID-19. About the research overall: Researchers got acute and convalescent COVID-19 samples from the United States, Italy and Spain.

V lost 3 bases to trimming and J lost 5 bases, with 11 bases between them. This CDR3 is 14 amino acids long. The germline gives CDR1 MNHEY, CDR2 SVGAGI. In the original workflow: Quantification of nucleated cells was approximated via reference gene primer amplification. TCRdb keeps only in-frame clones here, not all; method: immunoSEQ multiplex PCR. That table furnishes V, J and clone size, whereas the DNA furnished D and trimming. Of 250,000 to 300,000 clones listed, roughly nine tenths were seen once; the top ten hold roughly 1.9%. The chain has TRBV6-5 and TRBJ1-5; possible D gene TRBD1, 5 bases. The source material was PBMCs or T cells enriched from blood (not recorded which). The TCR was taken from an older woman who had recovered from COVID-19. In DNA form, the CDR3 reads TGTGCCAGCAGTTATAGGGGATTGGATCAGCCCCAGCATTTT. Residues: CASSYRGLDQPQHF.